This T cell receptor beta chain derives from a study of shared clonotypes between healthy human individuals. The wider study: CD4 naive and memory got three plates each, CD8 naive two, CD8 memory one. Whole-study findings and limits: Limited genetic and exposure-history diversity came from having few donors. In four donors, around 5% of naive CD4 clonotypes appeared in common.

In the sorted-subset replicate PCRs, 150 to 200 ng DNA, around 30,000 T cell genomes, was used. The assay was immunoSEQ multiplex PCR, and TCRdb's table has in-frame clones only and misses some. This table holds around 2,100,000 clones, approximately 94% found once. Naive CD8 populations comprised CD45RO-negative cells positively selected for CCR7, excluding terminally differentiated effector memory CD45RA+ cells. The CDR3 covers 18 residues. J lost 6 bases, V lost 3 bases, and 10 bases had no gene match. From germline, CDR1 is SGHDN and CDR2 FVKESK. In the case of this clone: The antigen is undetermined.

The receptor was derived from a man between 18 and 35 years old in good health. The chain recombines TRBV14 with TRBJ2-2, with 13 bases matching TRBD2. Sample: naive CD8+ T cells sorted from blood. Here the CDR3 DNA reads TGTGCCAGCAGCCAGCGGGGACTAGCGGGACTCCGGGCCGGGGAGCTGTTTTTT. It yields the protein CASSQRGLAGLRAGELFF.